Listed below are T cell receptor beta chains from one sample, sequenced in a study of spatial heterogeneity in lung cancer. TCRdb reanalysed the 5' RACE reads using MiXCR and keeps one entry per CDR3 protein. In the table there are tens of thousands of distinct CDR3 sequences, around 4.3% of which are singletons. The source was PBMCs, collected at surgery. Receptors were obtained from a male donor with early-stage non-small cell lung cancer. The CDR3 runs from the conserved cysteine through the conserved F or W. D genes are given only for firm matches. For some rows the clone size is stated as once, few or many, or as a class when expanded; others skip it.

>TRBV29-1|13|medium-sized|.|TRBJ1-1
CSVRFTRNTEAFF
TGCAGCGTTCGGTTTACACGGAACACTGAAGCTTTCTTT
>TRBV5-6|11|many|.|TRBJ2-7
CASSGVGEQYF
TGTGCCAGCTCTGGGGTTGGCGAGCAGTACTTC
>TRBV3-1|14|many|.|TRBJ1-2
CASSQGTFRNGYTF
TGTGCCAGCAGCCAAGGGACATTCAGGAATGGCTACACCTTC
>TRBV13|13|many|.|TRBJ1-6
CASSFKRGGPLHF
TGTGCCAGCAGCTTTAAAAGAGGGGGACCCCTCCACTTT
>TRBV7-9|14|many|.|TRBJ1-3
CASSLVQQRNTIYF
TGTGCCAGCAGCTTAGTTCAACAGAGAAACACCATATATTTT
>TRBV15|18|few|.|TRBJ2-3
CATSSFTGTRDLSDTQYF
TGTGCCACCAGCAGCTTCACCGGGACTCGGGACCTCTCAGATACGCAGTATTTT
>TRBV6-1|17|many|TRBD2|TRBJ2-1
CASSVISAGRFINEQFF
TGTGCCAGCAGTGTAATCTCAGCGGGACGGTTCATCAATGAGCAGTTCTTC
>TRBV20-1|15|many|TRBD1|TRBJ1-1
CSARDRGRRNTEAFF
TGCAGTGCTCGGGACAGAGGAAGGCGGAACACTGAAGCTTTCTTT
>TRBV28|17|many|TRBD1|TRBJ2-3
CASSRIQTGVRGDTQYF
TGTGCCAGCAGTCGAATTCAGACAGGGGTTCGGGGAGATACGCAGTATTTT
>TRBV27|13|.|.|TRBJ2-5
CASSSAHQETQYF
TGTGCCAGCAGCTCTGCCCACCAAGAGACCCAGTACTTC
>TRBV20-1|14|many|.|TRBJ2-7
CSARDHRVGYEQYF
TGCAGTGCTAGAGATCACCGAGTTGGGTACGAGCAGTACTTC
>TRBV18|13|.|.|TRBJ2-7
CASSLGEGNEQYF
TGTGCCAGCTCTTTGGGTGAAGGGAACGAGCAGTACTTC
>TRBV5-1|14|many|.|TRBJ1-6
CASSLDRGGSPLHF
TGCGCCAGCAGCTTGGACCGGGGCGGGTCACCCCTCCACTTT
>TRBV3-1|13|many|.|TRBJ1-1
CASSQGRITEAFF
TGTGCCAGCAGCCAAGGACGGATCACTGAAGCTTTCTTT
>TRBV2|15|many|TRBD2|TRBJ2-7
CASAGGGGVRGEQYF
TGTGCCAGCGCCGGTGGGGGGGGAGTGAGAGGCGAGCAGTACTTC
>TRBV7-8|15|medium-sized|.|TRBJ2-2
CASSPERLGTGELFF
TGTGCCAGCAGCCCGGAGAGGCTCGGCACCGGGGAGCTGTTTTTT
>TRBV18|14|medium-sized|.|TRBJ2-1
CASSTGVGLAEQFF
TGTGCCAGCTCAACGGGGGTGGGGCTTGCTGAGCAGTTCTTC
>TRBV29-1|13|medium-sized|.|TRBJ1-1
CSVLGGLNTEAFF
TGCAGCGTCCTCGGGGGATTGAACACTGAAGCTTTCTTT
>TRBV29-1|15|many|.|TRBJ2-7
CSVVPTRGDEDEQYF
TGCAGCGTTGTTCCTACAAGAGGGGATGAGGACGAGCAGTACTTC
>TRBV2|13|many|.|TRBJ2-1
CASTKGIDNEQFF
TGTGCCAGCACGAAGGGAATCGACAATGAGCAGTTCTTC
>TRBV7-9|15|many|.|TRBJ2-5
CASSWTGTPGETQYF
TGTGCCAGCAGCTGGACCGGGACACCTGGAGAGACCCAGTACTTC
>TRBV4-2|15|many|.|TRBJ2-1
CASSPGGAGGNEQFF
TGTGCCAGCAGCCCTGGCGGGGCCGGGGGCAATGAGCAGTTCTTC
>TRBV2|13|many|TRBD1|TRBJ2-7
CASSGQGGYEQYF
TGTGCCAGCTCGGGACAGGGGGGTTACGAGCAGTACTTC
>TRBV19|16|many|.|TRBJ2-5
CASSIGPLGVRETQYF
TGTGCCAGTAGTATAGGGCCGTTGGGGGTCCGGGAGACCCAGTACTTC
>TRBV12-3/TRBV12-4|15|.|TRBD1|TRBJ1-4
CASTDGQGANRKLFF
TGTGCCAGCACCGATGGACAGGGGGCTAATCGGAAACTGTTTTTT
>TRBV11-3|15|many|.|TRBJ2-3
CASSLGAGETDTQYF
TGTGCCAGCAGCTTAGGCGCAGGAGAAACAGATACGCAGTATTTT
>TRBV29-1|15|few|TRBD1|TRBJ1-2
CSVVVPTAGTGAIGF
TGCAGCGTTGTAGTCCCTACGGCAGGGACAGGGGCGATTGGCTTC
>TRBV25-1|14|many|TRBD1|TRBJ2-3
CASSADRGRGTQYF
TGTGCCAGCAGTGCGGACAGGGGGAGGGGTACGCAGTATTTT
>TRBV3-1|15|many|.|TRBJ1-1
CASSQVVVGNTEAFF
TGTGCCAGCAGCCAAGTCGTGGTGGGGAACACTGAAGCTTTCTTT
>TRBV7-9|14|many|TRBD1|TRBJ2-1
CASSPGQGDNEQFF
TGTGCCAGCAGCCCGGGACAGGGCGACAATGAGCAGTTCTTC
>TRBV27|15|many|.|TRBJ1-5
CASSLSSRRNQPQHF
TGTGCCAGCAGTTTATCGTCACGTCGCAATCAGCCCCAGCATTTT
>TRBV7-3|12|.|.|TRBJ2-3
CASSLMGDTQYF
TGTGCCAGCAGCCTCATGGGGGATACGCAGTATTTT
>TRBV19|12|many|.|TRBJ2-1
CASGGSGNEQFF
TGTGCCAGTGGGGGAAGCGGGAATGAGCAGTTCTTC
>TRBV20-1|16|many|.|TRBJ2-4
CSARVGDSSAKNIQYF
TGCAGTGCTAGAGTGGGTGATAGCAGTGCCAAAAACATTCAGTACTTC
>TRBV7-8|14|many|.|TRBJ1-2
CASSSRGVNYGYTF
TGTGCCAGCAGCTCCAGGGGAGTCAACTATGGCTACACCTTC
>TRBV25-1|14|.|.|TRBJ1-6
CASSDRTSNSPLHF
TGTGCCAGCAGTGACAGGACGAGCAATTCACCCCTCCACTTT
>TRBV5-8|15|few|.|TRBJ1-1
CASSRGRTTNTEAFF
TGTGCCAGCAGCCGGGGACGGACGACGAACACTGAAGCTTTCTTT
>TRBV18|15|many|.|TRBJ1-2
CASLPRESPLYGYTF
TGTGCCAGCTTGCCGAGGGAGAGTCCTCTCTATGGCTACACCTTC
>TRBV6-6|14|many|TRBD2|TRBJ2-2
CASRGLGRAGELFF
TGTGCCAGCAGGGGACTAGGAAGGGCCGGGGAGCTGTTTTTT
>TRBV28|15|medium-sized|.|TRBJ2-7
CASSPHGAQNYEQYF
TGTGCCAGCAGTCCCCATGGAGCACAGAACTACGAGCAGTACTTC
>TRBV12-3/TRBV12-4|12|few|TRBD1|TRBJ2-7
CASSAQGDEQYF
TGTGCCAGCAGTGCCCAGGGGGACGAGCAGTACTTC
>TRBV20-1|11|many|.|TRBJ1-1
CSAGRRSEAFF
TGCAGTGCCGGGAGGAGGTCGGAAGCTTTCTTT
>TRBV11-2|17|few|TRBD2|TRBJ2-5
CASSSHGLAGGPETQYF
TGTGCCAGCAGCTCTCATGGACTAGCGGGAGGGCCGGAGACCCAGTACTTC
>TRBV7-9|17|few|.|TRBJ2-3
CASSLGRGSSSTDTQYF
TGTGCCAGCAGCTTAGGCAGGGGAAGCTCTAGCACAGATACGCAGTATTTT
>TRBV5-8|14|many|.|TRBJ1-5
CASSRGLGNQPQHF
TGTGCCAGCAGCCGTGGGTTAGGCAATCAGCCCCAGCATTTT
>TRBV27|12|many|.|TRBJ2-1
CASSSSFDEQFF
TGTGCCAGCAGTTCCAGTTTCGATGAGCAGTTCTTC
>TRBV2|13|medium-sized|TRBD1|TRBJ1-2
CASRTGGDYGYTF
TGTGCCAGCCGGACAGGGGGAGACTATGGCTACACCTTC